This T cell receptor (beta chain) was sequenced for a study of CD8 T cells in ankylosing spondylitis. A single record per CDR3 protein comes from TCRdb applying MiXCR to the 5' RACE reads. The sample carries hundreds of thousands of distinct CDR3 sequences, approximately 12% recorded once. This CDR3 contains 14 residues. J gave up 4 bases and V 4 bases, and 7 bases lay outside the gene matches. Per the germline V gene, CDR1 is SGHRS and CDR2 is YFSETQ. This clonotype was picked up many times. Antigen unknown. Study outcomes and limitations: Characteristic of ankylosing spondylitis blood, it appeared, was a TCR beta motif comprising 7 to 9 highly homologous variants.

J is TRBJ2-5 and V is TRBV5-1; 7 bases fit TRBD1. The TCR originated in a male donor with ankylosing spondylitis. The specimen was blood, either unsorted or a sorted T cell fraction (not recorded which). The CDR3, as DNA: TGCGCCAGCAGCCTACAGGGGTCGGGAGAGACCCAGTACTTC. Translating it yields CASSLQGSGETQYF. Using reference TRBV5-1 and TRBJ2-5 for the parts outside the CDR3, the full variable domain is KAGVTQTPRYLIKTRGQQVTLSCSPISGHRSVSWYQQTPGQGLQFLFEYFSETQRNKGNFPGRFSGRQFSNSRSEMNVSTLELGDSALYLCASSLQGSGETQYFGPGTRLLVL.